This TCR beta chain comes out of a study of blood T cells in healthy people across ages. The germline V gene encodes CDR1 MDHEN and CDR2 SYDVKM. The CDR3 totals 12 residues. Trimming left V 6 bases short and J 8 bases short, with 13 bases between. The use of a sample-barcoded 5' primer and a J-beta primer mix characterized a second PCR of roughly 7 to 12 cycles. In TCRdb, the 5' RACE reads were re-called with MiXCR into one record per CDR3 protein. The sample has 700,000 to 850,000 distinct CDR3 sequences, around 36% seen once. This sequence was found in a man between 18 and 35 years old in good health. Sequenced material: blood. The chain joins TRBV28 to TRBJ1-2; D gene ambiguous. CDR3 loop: CASRWGSQGYTF. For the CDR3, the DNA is TGTGCCAGCAGATGGGGTAGTCAGGGCTACACCTTC.